This T cell receptor beta chain appears in the sequencing data of a study of T cells in Graves' hyperthyroidism and ophthalmopathy. The TCR beta CDR3 regions underwent amplification using RNA transcripts as the source. In the first-round RT-PCR of the TCR CDR3, the HTBI primer set was used. TCRdb analysed the multiplex PCR reads with MiXCR anew, one entry per CDR3 protein. The profile covers more than 550,000 distinct CDR3 sequences, with just under 45% appearing a single time and less than 9% taken by the ten largest. General observations from the study: The model predicted ophthalmopathy a median roughly 6.5 months before onset. Ophthalmopathy and stable hyperthyroidism were told apart by a 13 V-J model. Most thyroid clonotypes expanded above 0.001 were also detected in blood.

As regards this clonotype: Antigen specificity is unknown.

Exclusion followed for patients with uncontrolled infection, other autoimmune disease, pregnancy or lactation. Germline values: CDR1 SEHNR, CDR2 FQNEAQ (reference sequence). The CDR3 totals 13 residues. Trimming cost V 2 bases and J 6 bases, with 11 bases left between them. The chain employs TRBV7-9 and TRBJ2-7, with TRBD2 as a possible D gene (6 bases). Material for sequencing was peripheral blood or thyroid tissue (not recorded which). The source of this sequence is an adult man with Graves' disease, either hyperthyroidism or ophthalmopathy (not recorded which). DNA for the CDR3: TGTGCCAGCAGCTTATCAACTAGCCTCGAGCAGTACTTC. This sequence encodes CASSLSTSLEQYF. The variable domain in full, with the rest retrieved from reference TRBV7-9 and TRBJ2-7, is DTGVSQNPRHKITKRGQNVTFRCDPISEHNRLYWYRQTLGQGPEFLTYFQNEAQLEKSRLLSDRFSAERPKGSFSTLEIQRTEQGDSAMYLCASSLSTSLEQYFGPGTRLTVT.